One T cell receptor (beta chain) is described in this entry. This sample is part of a study of monozygotic twins with inflammatory bowel disease. TCRdb re-called the 5' RACE reads; every CDR3 protein appears as one record, without DNA. This sample's table reports some 330,000 distinct CDR3 sequences. The sample taken for sequencing was blood. The receptor's source is a human donor with ulcerative colitis or Crohn's disease, or a healthy co-twin of an affected twin (not recorded which).

The CDR3 sequence is CSARDLGGNSYEQYF. This chain links TRBV20-1 with TRBJ2-7; TCRdb picks TRBD1, but there is no DNA to check that call. The germline V gene encodes CDR1 DFQATT and CDR2 SNEGSKA (reference sequence). The CDR3 has 15 residues.